This T cell receptor beta chain was sequenced for a study of human T cells and chemical hapten exposure. Time point denoted: pre-sensitization, week 0. Treatment noted: therapeutic diphenylcyclopropenone sensitization with weekly scalp DPC. One entry per CDR3 protein results from TCRdb running MiXCR on the RACE reads. The profile shows about 51,000 distinct CDR3 sequences, approximately 8.8% of them singletons. This clonotype occurred many times. The V end was cut by 3 bases, the J end by 3 bases, with 8 bases between. The CDR3 totals 12 residues. Per germline, CDR1 DFQATT and CDR2 SNEGSKA (reference sequence).

The TCR was taken from a woman aged 40 to 50 with alopecia areata. Some clones in this sample may be carry-over from other donors' samples. Sequenced material: whole blood, taken in connection with sensitization to the hapten diphenylcyclopropenone (DPC). This chain connects TRBV20-1 to TRBJ1-1, with D hard to call. CDR3: CSASKADTEAFF. The CDR3 nucleotides are TGCAGTGCTAGTAAGGCCGACACTGAAGCTTTCTTT.